This T cell receptor beta chain was identified in a study of CD8 T cells in ankylosing spondylitis. Germline V CDR1 and CDR2: SGHVS, FQNEAQ. The V segment lost 7 bases and the J segment 5 bases; nucleotides outside the gene matches: 8. The CDR3 is made up of 16 amino acids. Study outcomes and limitations: Earlier work had already found some motif variants in reactive arthritis synovial fluid and blood.

The sample holds many counts of this clonotype. Its specificity is unknown. Using its own MiXCR run on the 5' RACE reads, TCRdb lists one record per CDR3 protein. The table has approximately 150,000 distinct CDR3 sequences, 9.5% to 10% seen once; the top ten hold more than 13%. The J gene is TRBJ2-1, the V gene TRBV7-8; 13 positions match TRBD2. The sequence derives from a female donor with ankylosing spondylitis or in good health (not recorded which). Sequenced input: blood, either unsorted or a sorted T cell fraction (not recorded which). The CDR3 region is CASILLAGGPHNEQFF. CDR3 DNA sequence: TGTGCCAGCATCCTACTAGCGGGAGGGCCCCACAATGAGCAGTTCTTC.